These 20 T cell receptor beta chains were sequenced from one sample in a study of graft-versus-host responses after intestinal transplantation. Generated by immunoSEQ multiplex PCR, the TCRdb table keeps only in-frame clones and is missing some. The sample records about 36,000 clones, roughly 94% being singletons. Which antigens these TCRs recognize remains unknown. The sample in question was unstimulated CD4+ T cells sorted from spleen or lymph node cells, obtained before transplant. These receptors were obtained from a human donor who was the organ donor for an intestinal transplant.

CDR3 in amino acids: CASSFSIWTGGYEQYF. The DNA of the CDR3 is TGTGCCAGCAGCTTTTCAATCTGGACAGGGGGGTACGAGCAGTACTTC. The genes are TRBV5-6 and TRBJ2-7; 10 bases align to TRBD1. CDR1 and CDR2 (germline): SGHDT, YYEEEE. CDR3 length: 16 residues. V shed 2 bases, J shed 4 bases, and the junction held 9 bases outside the gene matches.

The chain joins TRBV30 to TRBJ1-6, with TRBD1 matching over 12 bases. CDR3 length: 16 residues. Germline loops: CDR1 GTSNPN, CDR2 SVGIG (reference sequence). The trim removed 5 bases at V and 3 bases at J, leaving 5 bases unmatched. CDR3 DNA sequence: TGTGCCTGGGCCGGGACAGGGGGCCTCTATAATTCACCCCTCCACTTT. Protein sequence: CAWAGTGGLYNSPLHF.

The chain carries TRBV18 and TRBJ2-3; 13 nucleotides line up with TRBD2. The CDR3 totals 18 residues. The V gene end was trimmed by 6 bases and the J gene end by 2 bases; junction bases not matched to a gene: 11. The germline gives CDR1 KGHSH, CDR2 LQKENI. In DNA form, the CDR3 reads TGTGCCAGCTCCCCCGGGACTAGCGGGGATTGGGACACAGATACGCAGTATTTT. The encoded protein is CASSPGTSGDWDTDTQYF.

The V gene is TRBV28, the J gene TRBJ2-3, with 14 bases lining up with TRBD2. Per germline, CDR1 MDHEN and CDR2 SYDVKM. CDR3 length: 15 amino acids. Germline trimming cut 5 bases from V and 9 bases from J; bases unmatched to any gene: 7. CDR3 amino acids: CASSLTSGGVGTQYF. In DNA form, the CDR3 reads TGTGCCAGCAGTCTGACTAGCGGGGGGGTGGGAACGCAGTATTTT.

The chain uses TRBV18 and TRBJ2-7; TRBD1 matches at 10 bases. This CDR3 contains 14 residues. With 3 bases clipped from V and 8 bases from J, the junction kept 7 bases outside the gene matches. Per the germline V gene, CDR1 is KGHSH and CDR2 is LQKENI. The CDR3 region has the DNA TGTGCCAGCTCACCTGGGGACAGGGGTCAGCAGCAGTACTTC. It encodes CASSPGDRGQQQYF.

The chain uses TRBV21-1 and TRBJ2-3; TRBD2, the table's D call, lacks a check against the DNA. TRBV21-1 is deemed a pseudogene. CDR3 size: 18 residues. The CDR3 sequence: CASSRLSGTSGGTDTQYF. The DNA of the CDR3 is TGTGCCAGCAGCAGACTATCCGGGACTAGCGGGGGCACAGATACGCAGTATTTT.

The chain is built from TRBV6-5 and TRBJ2-1; D ambiguous. The CDR3 runs to 13 residues. The germline V gene has CDR1 MNHEY and CDR2 SVGAGI. With 5 bases removed from V and 8 bases from J, the gap between germline ends came to 13 bases. CDR3 amino acids: CASSGLGRDEQFF. The DNA for the CDR3 is TGTGCCAGCAGTGGTTTAGGACGTGATGAGCAGTTCTTC.

The chain carries TRBV7-3 and TRBJ2-2; perhaps TRBD2 as D (7 bases). The CDR3 runs to 13 residues. Germline CDR1 and CDR2: SGHTA and FQGTGA. V was cut by 8 bases and J by 7 bases, with 14 bases left in between. CDR3 sequence reads: CASRGGAVGELFF. In DNA form, the CDR3 reads TGTGCCAGCCGAGGGGGGGCGGTCGGGGAGCTGTTTTTT.

The rearrangement uses TRBV6-1 and TRBJ2-7; 10 nucleotides agree with TRBD2. The CDR3 contains 13 residues. The J segment lost 4 bases and the V segment lost 6 bases, leaving 3 bases of the junction unmatched. Germline V gene sequence: CDR1 MNHNS, CDR2 SASEGT. The CDR3, as DNA: TGTGCCAGCAGCCCTAGCGGGGGTTACGAGCAGTACTTC. Translation gives CASSPSGGYEQYF.

The genes are TRBV5-7 and TRBJ1-2; D remains unclear. TRBV5-7 is an open reading frame, and its role is uncertain. This CDR3 comprises 13 residues. Deletions cut 4 bases from V and 0 bases from J, with 7 bases between. The CDR3 is CASSPTANYGYTF. The DNA of the CDR3 is TGTGCCAGCAGCCCCACAGCTAACTATGGCTACACCTTC.

The rearrangement joins TRBV12-2 to TRBJ2-5; TRBD2 is the table's D call and was not checked against the DNA. TRBV12-2 is a pseudogene segment. There are 18 residues in the CDR3. This CDR3 is CASRLPVLGAGGRETQYF. CDR3 coding DNA: TGTGCAAGTCGCTTACCCGTACTGGGTGCGGGGGGGCGAGAGACCCAGTACTTC.

This chain links TRBV5-5 with TRBJ1-2; 8 bases are shared with TRBD1. This CDR3 has 15 amino acids. Germline V CDR1 and CDR2: SGHKS, YYEKEE (reference sequence). The junction had 7 bases not matched to a gene; V was cut back by 0 bases and J by 6 bases. Here the CDR3 reads CASSLVAGGSDGYTF. The CDR3 DNA reads as TGTGCCAGCAGCTTGGTTGCAGGGGGCAGCGATGGCTACACCTTC.

The chain recombines TRBV2 with TRBJ2-7, with 8 nucleotides matching TRBD1. With V trimmed by 4 bases and J by 4 bases, 3 bases remained unmatched. Germline V gene lookup returns CDR1 SNHLY and CDR2 FYNNEI. The CDR3 is 13 residues long. Here the CDR3 DNA reads TGTGCCAGCAGTGTTGACAGGGGTTACGAGCAGTACTTC. Its translation: CASSVDRGYEQYF.

V is TRBV28 and J is TRBJ1-4, with 12 positions matching TRBD1. The CDR3 runs to 15 residues. In germline, CDR1 is MDHEN, CDR2 SYDVKM. V shed 3 bases, J shed 6 bases, and the junction held 2 bases outside the gene matches. Here the CDR3 reads CASSFRDRGHEKLFF. In DNA, the CDR3 is TGTGCCAGCAGTTTCCGGGACAGGGGGCATGAAAAACTGTTTTTT.

The chain recombines TRBV6-1 with TRBJ2-7; TRBD2 agrees at 8 bases. The CDR3 has 14 residues. Germline CDR1 is MNHNS and CDR2 is SASEGT. Germline trimming cut 11 bases from V and 2 bases from J; bases unmatched to any gene: 11. In DNA form, the CDR3 reads TGTGCCGGTTCTCCAAGCGGGGGTACCTACGAGCAGTACTTC. Its translation: CAGSPSGGTYEQYF.

This clone was observed a few times. This chain links TRBV10-2 with TRBJ1-2, with D tentatively TRBD1 (5 bases). CDR3 size: 11 residues. Germline V gene lookup returns CDR1 WSHSY and CDR2 SAAADI. The germline V and J ends were trimmed by 7 bases and 7 bases, with 10 bases remaining between them. CDR3 DNA sequence: TGCGCCAGCACGGGTACAGGTGGCTACACCTTC. This codes for CASTGTGGYTF.

The chain couples TRBV27 to TRBJ2-5; D is uncertain. V was trimmed by 6 bases and J by 5 bases, leaving 10 bases between them. CDR1 MNHEY and CDR2 SMNVEV come from the germline V gene (reference sequence). This CDR3 is built from 12 residues. The CDR3 coding sequence is TGTGCCAGCAGGTCTCCATGGGAGACCCAGTACTTC. Protein sequence: CASRSPWETQYF.

The chain couples TRBV7-2 to TRBJ2-7; D ambiguous. With 4 bases removed from V and 3 bases from J, the gap between germline ends came to 4 bases. This CDR3 spans 11 amino acids. Germline V CDR1 and CDR2: SGHTA, FQGNSA. CDR3 protein: CASSWLYEQYF. The CDR3 nucleotides read TGTGCCAGCAGCTGGCTCTACGAGCAGTACTTC.

V and J are TRBV9 and TRBJ2-1; no definite D call. The V end lost 5 bases, the J end lost 4 bases, and 16 bases lay between the germline ends. The CDR3 contains 15 residues. Germline V lookup: CDR1 SGDLS, CDR2 YYNGEE. CDR3 in DNA: TGTGCCAGCAGTTCAGGAGCCAACCTGTACAATGAGCAGTTCTTC. Translating gives CASSSGANLYNEQFF.

The J gene is TRBJ1-2, the V gene TRBV5-4; possibly TRBD1 for D (6 bases). The germline V gene encodes CDR1 SGHNT and CDR2 YYREEE (reference sequence). V lost 0 bases, J lost 8 bases, and 20 bases lay in between. The CDR3 totals 16 residues. This chain's CDR3 is CASSLGQDRQGIGYTF. The CDR3 DNA sequence: TGTGCCAGCAGCTTGGGACAAGATCGGCAGGGGATAGGCTACACCTTC.